This paragraph reports one T cell receptor beta chain. This sample is drawn from a study of blood T cell repertoires in COVID-19. On the study more broadly: Samples representing acute and convalescent COVID-19 were sourced from the United States, Italy and Spain. T cells, B-cell-depleted T cells, or PBMCs supplied cDNA or gDNA.

Germline assignment: CDR1 KGHSH and CDR2 LQKENI. The V and J ends lost 1 base and 8 bases respectively, with 15 bases between them. The CDR3 has 15 residues. Assay: immunoSEQ multiplex PCR; the TCRdb copy retains only in-frame clones and omits some. The sample includes approximately 180,000 clones, 85% to 90% of them seen just once. Enrolled through a virtual design, the participants were between roughly 18 and 95 years of age and came from 24 US areas. This rearrangement joins TRBV18 to TRBJ1-3; TRBD1 is a possible D gene (5 bases). This sequence originates from a woman in her 40s with acute COVID-19. Sample: PBMCs or T cells enriched from blood (not recorded which). CDR3 residues: CASSPRQRTTDTIYF. Written as DNA, the CDR3 is TGTGCCAGCTCACCACGACAGAGGACTACGGACACCATATATTTT.